This is a list of T cell receptor beta chains from one sample in a study of molecular identifiers for immune sequencing clone quantification. TCRdb used MiXCR to reprocess the PCR reads, holding one entry per CDR3 protein. Of around 480,000 distinct CDR3 sequences listed, roughly 23% were seen once; the top ten hold 0.7% to 1%. Sequencing was done on a sample of naive CD8+ T cells from blood, with Jurkat cell RNA spiked in. The receptors shown here come from a human donor in good health. Some libraries in this study had Jurkat cell RNA spiked in. Both conserved end residues are part of each CDR3. The D gene is left open where the match is weak. Expanded clones get a size class; other rows say once, few or many, or leave the size out.

CASSASYTGELFF	TGTGCCAGCAGCGCCAGTTACACCGGGGAGCTGTTTTTT	NA	TRBV7-9	NA	TRBJ2-2
CASARLAGGHEQYF	TGTGCCAGCGCGAGACTAGCGGGAGGGCACGAGCAGTACTTC	few	TRBV7-6	TRBD2	TRBJ2-7
CASTDPSRAPSNEKLFF	TGTGCCAGCACGGACCCTTCAAGGGCTCCGAGTAATGAAAAACTGTTTTTT	many	TRBV6-6	NA	TRBJ1-4
CASSLSKANTEAFF	TGTGCCAGCAGTTTATCGAAAGCGAACACTGAAGCTTTCTTT	NA	TRBV27	NA	TRBJ1-1
CASSRTSGNTGELFF	TGTGCCAGCAGTCGAACTAGCGGCAACACCGGGGAGCTGTTTTTT	many	TRBV6-2/TRBV6-3	TRBD2	TRBJ2-2
CSAVAGQVNTEAFF	TGCAGTGCGGTGGCCGGACAGGTGAACACTGAAGCTTTCTTT	many	TRBV20-1	TRBD1	TRBJ1-1
CASSPRVFSEQYF	TGTGCCAGCAGCCCGAGGGTCTTCTCTGAGCAGTACTTC	many	TRBV7-8	NA	TRBJ2-7
CASSSLAGGLDTQYF	TGTGCCAGTAGTAGCCTAGCGGGGGGGTTAGATACGCAGTATTTT	few	TRBV19	TRBD2	TRBJ2-3
CASSQRGTEGNTIYF	TGTGCCAGCAGCCAAAGGGGGACTGAAGGAAACACCATATATTTT	few	TRBV4-2	NA	TRBJ1-3
CSARGDSGNYEQYF	TGCAGTGCTAGAGGTGATAGCGGTAACTACGAGCAGTACTTC	few	TRBV20-1	NA	TRBJ2-7
CASSKSTGGADQPQHF	TGTGCCAGCAGCAAATCGACAGGGGGCGCCGATCAGCCCCAGCACTTT	NA	TRBV27	TRBD1	TRBJ1-5
CASRQSTGTPSDTGELFF	TGTGCCAGCAGGCAATCGACAGGAACCCCCTCGGACACCGGGGAGCTGTTTTTT	many	TRBV7-9	NA	TRBJ2-2
CASSPSAGGFFTDTQYF	TGTGCCAGCTCACCCTCTGCGGGGGGTTTTTTCACAGATACGCAGTATTTT	few	TRBV18	TRBD2	TRBJ2-3
CASSSQGQGVTFGANVLTF	TGTGCCAGCAGCTCACAAGGGCAGGGAGTAACTTTTGGGGCCAACGTCCTGACTTTC	many	TRBV7-9	NA	TRBJ2-6
CASGVTSGELFF	TGTGCCAGCGGGGTGACTAGCGGGGAGCTGTTTTTT	few	TRBV7-9	NA	TRBJ2-2